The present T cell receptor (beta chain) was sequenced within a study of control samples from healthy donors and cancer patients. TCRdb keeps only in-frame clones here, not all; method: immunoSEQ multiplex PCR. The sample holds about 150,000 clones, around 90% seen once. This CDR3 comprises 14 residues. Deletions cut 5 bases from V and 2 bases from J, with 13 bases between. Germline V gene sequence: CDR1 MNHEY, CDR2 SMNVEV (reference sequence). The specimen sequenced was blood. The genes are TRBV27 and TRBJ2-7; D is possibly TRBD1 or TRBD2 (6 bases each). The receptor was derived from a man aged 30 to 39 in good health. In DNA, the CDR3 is TGTGCCAGCAGTCCTCTCGGGGGCACCTACGAGCAGTACTTC. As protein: CASSPLGGTYEQYF.